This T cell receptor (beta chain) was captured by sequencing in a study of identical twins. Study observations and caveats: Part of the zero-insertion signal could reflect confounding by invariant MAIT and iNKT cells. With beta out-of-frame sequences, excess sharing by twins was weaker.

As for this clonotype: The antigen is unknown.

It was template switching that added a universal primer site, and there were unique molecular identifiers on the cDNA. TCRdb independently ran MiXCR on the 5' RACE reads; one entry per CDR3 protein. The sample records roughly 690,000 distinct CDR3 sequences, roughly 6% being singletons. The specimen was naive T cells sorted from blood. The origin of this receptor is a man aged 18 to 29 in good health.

CDR3: CASIPALGYNEQFF. Written as DNA, the CDR3 is TGTGCCAGCATTCCGGCCCTCGGATACAATGAGCAGTTCTTC. V and J are TRBV6-1 and TRBJ2-1; no reliable D call. The length of the CDR3 is 14 residues. In germline, CDR1 is MNHNS, CDR2 SASEGT. The V gene lost 7 bases and the J gene lost 4 bases, with 14 bases spanning the gap.